This is a list of T cell receptor beta chains from one sample in a study of T cells expressing NK-cell markers. TCRdb reanalyzed the 5' RACE reads, giving one entry per CDR3 protein sequence and no DNA. Recorded for this sample: about 550,000 distinct CDR3 sequences. The sample was blood T cells: a sorted CD56 or NKG2C T cell subset, CD4+ or CD8+ T cells, or bulk PBMC T cells (not recorded which). These receptors were collected from a man younger than 35 in good health. CDR3s include the opening cysteine and the closing phenylalanine or tryptophan.

v_call,cdr3_length,j_call,cdr3_aa
TRBV6-2/TRBV6-3,21,TRBJ2-3,CATSPADLLDKQGGSTDTQYF
TRBV29-1,12,TRBJ2-3,CGWGRRTDTQYF
TRBV20-1,18,TRBJ2-2,CSAEGLAGDLANTGELFF
TRBV9,13,TRBJ1-6,CASSVGLQGVLHF
TRBV6-1,13,TRBJ1-5,CASGRSSNQPQHF
TRBV5-1,14,TRBJ2-2,CASSLVLSTGELFF
TRBV12-3/TRBV12-4,15,TRBJ2-5,CASSLRAGTRETQYF
TRBV10-2,14,TRBJ2-7,CASSVPERDYEQYF
TRBV20-1,15,TRBJ2-7,CSAMGGGSISYEQYF
TRBV10-3,15,TRBJ2-7,CAISGTSTGDPEQYF
TRBV7-8,14,TRBJ2-7,CATRLAVNTYEQYF
TRBV7-7,16,TRBJ2-1,CASSPTRGTSYNEQFF
TRBV24-1,19,TRBJ2-3,CATSDTLAGESPSTDTQYF
TRBV29-1,12,TRBJ1-1,CSVATADTEAFF
TRBV7-6,14,TRBJ2-7,CASSSSPGEAEQYF
TRBV20-1,14,TRBJ2-1,CSASPSGSWSEQFF
TRBV4-2,15,TRBJ2-2,CASSLGLAETGELFF
TRBV5-1,15,TRBJ2-1,CASSLEPLGGFVQFF
TRBV12-3/TRBV12-4,20,TRBJ2-1,CASSFSHFFGGKSSYNEQFF
TRBV20-1,12,TRBJ2-5,CSARVGGGNQYF
TRBV3-1,13,TRBJ1-2,CASSTHSGYGYTF
TRBV19,15,TRBJ1-1,CASIPRYDRDAEAFF
TRBV5-4,18,TRBJ2-1,CASSFKLAGLSSYNEQFF
TRBV20-1,16,TRBJ2-2,CSARSRLAQYTGELFF
TRBV29-1,14,TRBJ2-1,CSVDRTSAYNEQFF
TRBV30,13,TRBJ2-1,CAWNQRGRGEQFF
TRBV28,12,TRBJ1-4,CASEKGSEKLFF